This TCR beta chain was profiled in a study of beta chain features in type 1 diabetes (dated by TCRdb to the late 2010s). In terms of the full investigation: Mean age, gender distribution, total cell number and subset yield did not differ between patients and healthy donors. Across all samples, 107,917,701 sorted cells were examined, and cell number per subset correlated strongly with RNA yield. In the study, TCRB repertoires of sorted circulating CD4+ T cell subsets from recently diagnosed type 1 diabetes patients were compared with those of matched healthy donors. Naive and central memory subsets were obtained from all 30 or so donors, but regulatory and stem cell-like memory subsets were isolated from only 8 patients and roughly eight healthy donors. Broad study findings and their caveats: At VDJ recombination sites, patients with type 1 diabetes made fewer insertions and deleted more nucleotides, a pattern implying thymic rearrangement abnormalities. Because cDNA was sequenced instead of genomic DNA, activated cells with high expression could be over-represented, although the groups did not differ in activation or CD3 levels. Naive, central memory and regulatory TCRB repertoires appeared more similar among patients than among healthy donors. A moderate but significant shortening of TCRB CDR3 length was observed in type 1 diabetes patients in all four CD4+ subsets. Shorter templates might be favored by PCR, yet because patient and control samples were amplified and corrected together, any such skew would affect both groups equally. HLA sub-analyses involved small numbers of individuals, so any influence of HLA type on TCRB rearrangement remained unresolved.

According to the germline V gene (reference sequence), CDR1 reads SEHNR and CDR2 reads FQNEAQ. Trimming leaves V shorter by 6 bases and J shorter by 2 bases, with the junction holding 6 bases beyond the gene matches. CDR3 length: 15 amino acids, cysteine to phenylalanine. The entry retains the CDR3 DNA only, 45 bases that are in frame from base 1. All of the isolated RNA was reverse transcribed with the High Capacity cDNA Reverse Transcription Kit, so expressed TCRB transcripts were sequenced. Naive, central memory and regulatory T cell samples underwent deep immunoSEQ sequencing, averaging around 3.7 million total reads per sample. Sorted cells were lysed in RLT buffer and RNA was extracted with DNase-treated RNeasy Micro or Mini kits, depending on cell number. Each cell subset was processed on its own to prevent cross-contamination, while patient and healthy donor samples were processed together. Using the immunoSEQ multiplex PCR, TCRB sequences were amplified from cDNA into 87-bp fragments spanning the CDR3 region. Amplicons were sequenced on the Illumina HiSeq platform. Per the authors' processing: PCR bias was computationally corrected using synthetic template baselines, reads within Hamming distance 2 were collapsed, and singletons that could not be merged were discarded. Reads were aligned to IMGT to assign V, D and J genes, CDR3 length, and insertions or deletions at six rearrangement sites. Within each subset, clonotype counts were normalized to sorted cell number, after which true diversity and Gini coefficients were computed with the tcR R package. Repertoire sharing was quantified using the overlap coefficient calculated on TCRB nucleotide sequences. Out-of-frame TCRB sequences from naive cells were analyzed to stand in for the pre-selection repertoire. Imported from immuneACCESS, the table was reduced by TCRdb to in-frame sequences with V and J called. These copies leave out some clones; in studies compared against another copy, an unresolved V gene accounts for under half, and the cause of the remainder is not known. Clone size and V and J calls were adopted from that table, with D and trimming inferred from the DNA. This sample comprises about 250,000 clones, 14% of them detected only once. The top ten clones comprise 0.025% to 0.03% of the sample.

This clone turned up a few times. Its antigen is currently not known. There are no base qualities to consult, and no much larger clone falls within one base. From each donor, a single peripheral blood sample of roughly 0.11 L on average was drawn into heparinised tubes. Naive, central memory, regulatory and stem cell-like memory CD4+ T cells were sorted on a BD FACSAria II using a panel including CD45RO, CCR7, CD25, CD127, CD95 and CD27. A purity above 95% was achieved for all sorted populations. PBMCs were isolated right away by Lymphoprep density gradient centrifugation and were stained directly, without culture. So that batch effects would be minimized, each experiment stained and sorted samples in pairs, pairing one healthy donor with one patient.

This receptor was obtained from a woman between 35 and 50 years old in good health. The specimen sequenced was naive CD4+ T cells from blood. What the cell subset or site label conveys for this sample: true naive CD4+ T cells. The sequence joins TRBV7-9 to TRBJ2-2; 7 nucleotides in the junction match TRBD2. The sequenced DNA is TGTGCCAGCAGAACGGGACTATCAAACACCGGGGAGCTGTTTTTT. Its coded protein is CASRTGLSNTGELFF. The CDR3, completed at both ends by the reference TRBV7-9 and TRBJ2-2 genes, gives the full variable domain DTGVSQNPRHKITKRGQNVTFRCDPISEHNRLYWYRQTLGQGPEFLTYFQNEAQLEKSRLLSDRFSAERPKGSFSTLEIQRTEQGDSAMYLCASRTGLSNTGELFFGEGSRLTVL.